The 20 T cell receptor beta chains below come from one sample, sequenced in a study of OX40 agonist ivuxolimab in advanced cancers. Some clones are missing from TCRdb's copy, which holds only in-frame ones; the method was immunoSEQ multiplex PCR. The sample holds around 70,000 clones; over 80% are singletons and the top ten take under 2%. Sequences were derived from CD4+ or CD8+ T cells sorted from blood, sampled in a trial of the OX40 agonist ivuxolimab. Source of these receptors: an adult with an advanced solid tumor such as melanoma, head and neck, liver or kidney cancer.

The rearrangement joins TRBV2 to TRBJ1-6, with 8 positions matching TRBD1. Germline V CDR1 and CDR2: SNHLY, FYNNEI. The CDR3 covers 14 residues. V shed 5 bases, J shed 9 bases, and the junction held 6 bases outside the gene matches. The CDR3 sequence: CASSTTGESSPLHF. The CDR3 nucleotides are TGTGCCAGCAGTACGACAGGGGAGAGTTCACCCCTCCACTTT.

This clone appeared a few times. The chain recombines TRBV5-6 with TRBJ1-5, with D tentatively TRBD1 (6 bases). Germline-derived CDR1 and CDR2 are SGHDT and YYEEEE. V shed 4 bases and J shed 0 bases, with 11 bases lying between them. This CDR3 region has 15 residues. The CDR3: CASSAQGYSNQPQHF. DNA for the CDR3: TGTGCCAGCAGCGCACAGGGCTATAGCAATCAGCCCCAGCATTTT.

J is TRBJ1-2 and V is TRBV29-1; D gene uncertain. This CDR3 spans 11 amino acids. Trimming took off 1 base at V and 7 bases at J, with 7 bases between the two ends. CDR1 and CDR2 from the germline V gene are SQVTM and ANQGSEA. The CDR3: CSVEAPGGYTF. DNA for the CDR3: TGCAGCGTTGAAGCCCCAGGTGGCTACACCTTC.

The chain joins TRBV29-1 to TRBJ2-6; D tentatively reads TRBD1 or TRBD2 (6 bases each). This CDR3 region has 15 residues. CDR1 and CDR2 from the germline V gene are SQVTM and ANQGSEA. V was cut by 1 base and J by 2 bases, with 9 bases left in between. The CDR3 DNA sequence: TGCAGCGTTGAAGGAGGGGGGACTGGGGCCAACGTCCTGACTTTC. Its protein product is CSVEGGGTGANVLTF.

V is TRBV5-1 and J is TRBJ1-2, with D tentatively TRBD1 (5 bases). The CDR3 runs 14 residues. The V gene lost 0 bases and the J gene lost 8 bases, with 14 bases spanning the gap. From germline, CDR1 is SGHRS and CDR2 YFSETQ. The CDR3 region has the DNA TGCGCCAGCAGCTTGGATACAGGACTGCGCGGCTACACCTTC. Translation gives CASSLDTGLRGYTF.

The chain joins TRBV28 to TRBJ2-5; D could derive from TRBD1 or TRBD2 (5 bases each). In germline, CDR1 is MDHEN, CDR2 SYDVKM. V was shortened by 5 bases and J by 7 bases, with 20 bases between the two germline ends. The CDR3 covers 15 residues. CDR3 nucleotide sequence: TGTGCCAGCAGTCCCCGACCGGGACCAGGCGGGACCCAGTACTTC. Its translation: CASSPRPGPGGTQYF.

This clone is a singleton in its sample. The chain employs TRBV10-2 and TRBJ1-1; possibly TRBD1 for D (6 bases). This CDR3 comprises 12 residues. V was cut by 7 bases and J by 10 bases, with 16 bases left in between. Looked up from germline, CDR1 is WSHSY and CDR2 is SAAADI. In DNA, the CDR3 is TGCGCCAGCAAGGGGCCCGGACAGAGAGCTTTCTTT. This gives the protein CASKGPGQRAFF.

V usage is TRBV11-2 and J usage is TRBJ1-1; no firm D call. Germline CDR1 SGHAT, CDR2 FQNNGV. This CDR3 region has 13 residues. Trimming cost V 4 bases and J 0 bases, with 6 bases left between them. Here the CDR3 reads CASSSGLNTEAFF. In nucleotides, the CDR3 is TGTGCCAGCAGCTCCGGGTTGAACACTGAAGCTTTCTTT.

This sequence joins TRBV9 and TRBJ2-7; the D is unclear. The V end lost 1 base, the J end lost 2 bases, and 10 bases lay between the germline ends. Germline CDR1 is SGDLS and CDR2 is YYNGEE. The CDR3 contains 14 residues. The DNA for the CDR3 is TGTGCCAGCAGCGTAACCGACTCCACCTACGAGCAGTACTTC. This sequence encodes CASSVTDSTYEQYF. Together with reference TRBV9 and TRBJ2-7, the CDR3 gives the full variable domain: DSGVTQTPKHLITATGQRVTLRCSPRSGDLSVYWYQQSLDQGLQFLIQYYNGEERAKGNILERFSAQQFPDLHSELNLSSLELGDSALYFCASSVTDSTYEQYFGPGTRLTVT.

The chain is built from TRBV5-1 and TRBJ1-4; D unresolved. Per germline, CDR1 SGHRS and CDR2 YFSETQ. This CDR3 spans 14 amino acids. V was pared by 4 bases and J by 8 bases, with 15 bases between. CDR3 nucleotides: TGCGCCAGCAGCCCAGGATCAGGACGGGAAAAACTGTTTTTT. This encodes CASSPGSGREKLFF. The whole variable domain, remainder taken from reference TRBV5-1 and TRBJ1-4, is KAGVTQTPRYLIKTRGQQVTLSCSPISGHRSVSWYQQTPGQGLQFLFEYFSETQRNKGNFPGRFSGRQFSNSRSEMNVSTLELGDSALYLCASSPGSGREKLFFGSGTQLSVL.

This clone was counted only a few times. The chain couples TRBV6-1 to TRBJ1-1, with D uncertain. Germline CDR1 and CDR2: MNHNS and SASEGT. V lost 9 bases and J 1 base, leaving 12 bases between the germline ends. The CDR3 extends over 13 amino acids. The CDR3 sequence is CASVFGPNTEAFF. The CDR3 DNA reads TGTGCCAGTGTCTTTGGGCCGAACACTGAAGCTTTCTTT.

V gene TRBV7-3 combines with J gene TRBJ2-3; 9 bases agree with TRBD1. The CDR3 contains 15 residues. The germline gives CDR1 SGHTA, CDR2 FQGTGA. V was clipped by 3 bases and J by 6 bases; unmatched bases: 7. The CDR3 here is CASSLETGGRDTQYF. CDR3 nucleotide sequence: TGTGCCAGCAGCTTGGAGACAGGGGGAAGGGATACGCAGTATTTT.

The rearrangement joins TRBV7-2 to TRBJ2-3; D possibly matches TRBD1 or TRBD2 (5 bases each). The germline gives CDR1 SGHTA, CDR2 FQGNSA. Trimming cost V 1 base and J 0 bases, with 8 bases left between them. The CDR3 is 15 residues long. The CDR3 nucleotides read TGTGCCAGCAGCTTAGTGGGGGTTAGCACAGATACGCAGTATTTT. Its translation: CASSLVGVSTDTQYF.

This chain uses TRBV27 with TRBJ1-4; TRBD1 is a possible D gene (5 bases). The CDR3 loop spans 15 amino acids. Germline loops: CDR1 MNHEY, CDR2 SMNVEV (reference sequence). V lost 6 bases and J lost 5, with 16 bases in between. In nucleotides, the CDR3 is TGTGCCAGCAGCTTTAGTCAGGGTTGGAATGAAAAACTGTTTTTT. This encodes CASSFSQGWNEKLFF.

CDR3 sequence reads: CASTDRGASDQPQHF. The DNA of the CDR3 is TGTGCCAGTACCGACCGGGGGGCATCAGATCAGCCCCAGCATTTT. V usage is TRBV19 and J usage is TRBJ1-5, with a possible D match to TRBD1 (6 bases). This CDR3 region has 15 residues. CDR1 and CDR2 (germline): LNHDA, SQIVND (reference sequence). Trimming took off 7 bases at V and 5 bases at J, with 18 bases between the two ends. The complete variable domain, with remaining parts taken from reference TRBV19 and TRBJ1-5, reads DGGITQSPKYLFRKEGQNVTLSCEQNLNHDAMYWYRQDPGQGLRLIYYSQIVNDFQKGDIAEGYSVSREKKESFPLTVTSAQKNPTAFYLCASTDRGASDQPQHFGDGTRLSIL.

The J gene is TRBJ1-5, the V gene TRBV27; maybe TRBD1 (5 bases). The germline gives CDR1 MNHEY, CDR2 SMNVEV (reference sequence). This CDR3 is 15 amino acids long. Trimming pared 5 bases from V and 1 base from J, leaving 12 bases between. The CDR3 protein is CASSPRGPSNQPQHF. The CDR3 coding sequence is TGTGCCAGCAGTCCGAGGGGACCAAGCAATCAGCCCCAGCATTTT.

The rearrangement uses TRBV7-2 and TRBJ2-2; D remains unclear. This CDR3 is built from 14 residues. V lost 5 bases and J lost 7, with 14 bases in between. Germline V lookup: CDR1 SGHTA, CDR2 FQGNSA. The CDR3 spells CASSLVYTGGELFF. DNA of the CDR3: TGTGCCAGCAGCCTCGTATACACCGGCGGGGAGCTGTTTTTT.

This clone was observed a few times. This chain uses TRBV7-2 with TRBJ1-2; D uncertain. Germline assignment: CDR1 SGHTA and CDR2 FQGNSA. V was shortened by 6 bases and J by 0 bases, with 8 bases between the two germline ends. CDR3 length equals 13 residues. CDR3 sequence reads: CASRNTSNYGYTF. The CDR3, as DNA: TGTGCCAGCAGGAACACCTCTAACTATGGCTACACCTTC. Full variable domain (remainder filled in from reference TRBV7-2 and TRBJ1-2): GAGVSQSPSNKVTEKGKDVELRCDPISGHTALYWYRQSLGQGLEFLIYFQGNSAPDKSGLPSDRFSAERTGGSVSTLTIQRTQQEDSAVYLCASRNTSNYGYTFGSGTRLTVV.

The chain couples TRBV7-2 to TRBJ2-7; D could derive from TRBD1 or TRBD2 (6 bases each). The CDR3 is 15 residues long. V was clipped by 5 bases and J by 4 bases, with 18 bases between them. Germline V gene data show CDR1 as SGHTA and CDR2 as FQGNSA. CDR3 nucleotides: TGTGCCAGCAGCCGCTCCTTGGGGGGCAGGTACGAGCAGTACTTC. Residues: CASSRSLGGRYEQYF.

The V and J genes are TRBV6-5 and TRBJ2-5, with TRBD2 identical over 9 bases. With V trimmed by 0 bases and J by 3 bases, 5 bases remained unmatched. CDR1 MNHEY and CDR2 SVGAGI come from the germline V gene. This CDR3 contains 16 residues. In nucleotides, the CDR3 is TGTGCCAGCAGTTACTCGGTGGTAGCGGGAGAAGAGACCCAGTACTTC. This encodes CASSYSVVAGEETQYF.